One sample yielded the 8 T cell receptor beta chains listed below, sequenced in a study of T cells in Graves' hyperthyroidism and ophthalmopathy. What was amplified from RNA transcripts were TCR beta CDR3 regions. Primed by the HTBI set, a first-round RT-PCR was run on the TCR CDR3. TCRdb reanalysed the multiplex PCR reads using MiXCR and keeps one entry per CDR3 protein. The sample shows about 530,000 distinct CDR3 sequences, 17% of them seen only once. Sequenced input: blood. The receptors were sampled from a woman between 18 and 30 years old with Graves' ophthalmopathy.

The chain carries TRBV19 and TRBJ1-1; possible D gene TRBD1, 5 bases. Trimming took 10 bases from V and 1 from J, leaving 10 bases between them. Germline values: CDR1 LNHDA, CDR2 SQIVND (reference sequence). The CDR3 totals 12 residues. The CDR3 protein is CATLGANTEAFF. The CDR3 DNA reads TGTGCCACTCTTGGGGCGAACACTGAAGCTTTCTTT.

The chain links TRBV19 to TRBJ1-1, with 7 bases aligning to TRBD1. V was pared by 4 bases and J by 4 bases, with 9 bases of the junction left unmatched. CDR1 LNHDA and CDR2 SQIVND come from the germline V gene (reference sequence). There are 15 residues in the CDR3. The CDR3 nucleotides read TGTGCCAGTAGTAAAACGCAGGGGGTTGGCACTGAAGCTTTCTTT. This codes for CASSKTQGVGTEAFF.

This clonotype was seen more than once but under ten times. Compared with germline, one end of the junction differs, possibly owing to a read error. The V gene is TRBV7-8, the J gene TRBJ2-6, with D perhaps matching TRBD1 (6 bases). In germline, CDR1 is SGHVS, CDR2 FQNEAQ. The CDR3 consists of 16 residues. The CDR3 protein is CASSLDRLSGANVLAF. The DNA of the CDR3 is TGTGCCAGCAGCTTGGACAGACTATCTGGGGCCAACGTCCTGGCTTTC.

The CDR3 here is CASSAFKGAGGKTIYF. The DNA for the CDR3 is TGTGCCAGCAGCGCTTTTAAGGGGGCAGGAGGGAAGACCATATATTTT. The genes are TRBV7-2 and TRBJ1-3, with 7 bases lining up with TRBD1. The CDR3 contains 16 residues. V lost 5 bases and J lost 10; bases outside the gene matches: 17. In germline, CDR1 is SGHTA, CDR2 FQGNSA.

This clonotype was recorded a few times. The chain uses TRBV7-9 and TRBJ2-3, with unresolved D. Per germline, CDR1 SEHNR and CDR2 FQNEAQ (reference sequence). This CDR3 comprises 14 residues. The V end lost 4 bases, the J end lost 4 bases, and 12 bases lay between the germline ends. The CDR3 DNA reads TGTGCCAGCAGCTCCGGCTTAGTGGCAGATACGCAGTATTTT. Translating gives CASSSGLVADTQYF.

This clonotype was counted ten times or more. CDR3 coding DNA: TGTGCCAGCAGTACTCGGGACGGTTACGAGCAGTACTTC. This sequence encodes CASSTRDGYEQYF. V usage is TRBV27 and J usage is TRBJ2-7, with D perhaps matching TRBD1 or TRBD2 (5 bases each). Germline V gene data show CDR1 as MNHEY and CDR2 as SMNVEV (reference sequence). V was pared by 5 bases and J by 4 bases, with 12 bases between. This CDR3 is 13 amino acids long.

The chain links TRBV20-1 to TRBJ1-5, with 8 bases matching TRBD1. The germline CDR1 and CDR2 sequences are DFQATT and SNEGSKA (reference sequence). The CDR3 is 18 residues long. V gave up 4 bases and J gave up 0 bases; unmatched junction bases: 14. CDR3 nucleotide sequence: TGCAGTGCTACACCCCCCTCGGACAGGGTCTATAGCAATCAGCCCCAGCATTTT. It encodes CSATPPSDRVYSNQPQHF.

This clonotype has more than one count but fewer than ten. The chain uses TRBV29-1 and TRBJ2-7, with D perhaps being TRBD1 or TRBD2 (6 bases each). The CDR3 spans 15 residues. CDR1 is SQVTM, CDR2 ANQGSEA, per germline. Trimming took off 3 bases at V and 2 bases at J, with 17 bases between the two ends. CDR3 nucleotide sequence: TGCAGCGTTGAGATGGTTGCGGGGACAACCTACGAGCAGTACTTC. Its translation: CSVEMVAGTTYEQYF.